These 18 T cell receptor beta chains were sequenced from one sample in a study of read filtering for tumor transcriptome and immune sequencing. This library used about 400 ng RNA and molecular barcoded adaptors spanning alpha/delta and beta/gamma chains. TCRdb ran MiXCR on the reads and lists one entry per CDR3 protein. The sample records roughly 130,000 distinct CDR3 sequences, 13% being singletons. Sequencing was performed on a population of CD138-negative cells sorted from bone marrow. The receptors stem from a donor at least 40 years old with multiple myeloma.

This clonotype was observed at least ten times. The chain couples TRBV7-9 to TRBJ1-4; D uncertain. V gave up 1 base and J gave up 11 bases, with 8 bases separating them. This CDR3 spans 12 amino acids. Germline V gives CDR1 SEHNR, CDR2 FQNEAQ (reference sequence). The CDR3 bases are TGTGCCAGCAGCTTAGAAAGGCGCAAACTGTTTTTT. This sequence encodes CASSLERRKLFF. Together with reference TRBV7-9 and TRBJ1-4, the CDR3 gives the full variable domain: DTGVSQNPRHKITKRGQNVTFRCDPISEHNRLYWYRQTLGQGPEFLTYFQNEAQLEKSRLLSDRFSAERPKGSFSTLEIQRTEQGDSAMYLCASSLERRKLFFGSGTQLSVL.

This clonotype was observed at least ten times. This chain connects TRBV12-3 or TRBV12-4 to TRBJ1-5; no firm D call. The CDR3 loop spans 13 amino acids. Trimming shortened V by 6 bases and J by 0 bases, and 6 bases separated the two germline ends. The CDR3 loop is CASRSVSNQPQHF. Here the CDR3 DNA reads TGTGCCAGCAGATCCGTTAGCAATCAGCCCCAGCATTTT.

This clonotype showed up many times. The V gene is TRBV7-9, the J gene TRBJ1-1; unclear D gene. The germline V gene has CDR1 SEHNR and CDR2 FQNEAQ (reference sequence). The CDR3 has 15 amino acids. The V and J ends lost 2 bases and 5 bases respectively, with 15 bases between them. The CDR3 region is CASSLRSRGRTEAFF. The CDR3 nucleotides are TGTGCCAGCAGCTTACGTTCCCGGGGAAGGACTGAAGCTTTCTTT. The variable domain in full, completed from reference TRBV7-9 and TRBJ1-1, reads DTGVSQNPRHKITKRGQNVTFRCDPISEHNRLYWYRQTLGQGPEFLTYFQNEAQLEKSRLLSDRFSAERPKGSFSTLEIQRTEQGDSAMYLCASSLRSRGRTEAFFGQGTRLTVV.

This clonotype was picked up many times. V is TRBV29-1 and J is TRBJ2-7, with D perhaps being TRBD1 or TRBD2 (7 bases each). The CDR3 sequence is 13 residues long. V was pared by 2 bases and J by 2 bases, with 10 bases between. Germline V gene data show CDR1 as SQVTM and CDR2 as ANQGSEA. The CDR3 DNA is TGCAGCGTTGAACAGGGGGGGACCTACGAGCAGTACTTC. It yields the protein CSVEQGGTYEQYF.

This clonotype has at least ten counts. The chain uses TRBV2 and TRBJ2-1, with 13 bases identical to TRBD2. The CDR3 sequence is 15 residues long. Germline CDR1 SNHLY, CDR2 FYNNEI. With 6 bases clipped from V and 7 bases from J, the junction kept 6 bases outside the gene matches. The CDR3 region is CASSWTSGRGNEQFF. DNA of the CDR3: TGTGCCAGCAGCTGGACTAGCGGGAGAGGTAATGAGCAGTTCTTC.

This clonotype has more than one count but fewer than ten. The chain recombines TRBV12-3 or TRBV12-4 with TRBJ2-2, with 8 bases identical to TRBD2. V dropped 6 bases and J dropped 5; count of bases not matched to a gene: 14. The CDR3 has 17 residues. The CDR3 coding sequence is TGTGCCAGCAGCTCGAGAAGCGGGGGCTCAGGGACCGGGGAGCTGTTTTTT. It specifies CASSSRSGGSGTGELFF.

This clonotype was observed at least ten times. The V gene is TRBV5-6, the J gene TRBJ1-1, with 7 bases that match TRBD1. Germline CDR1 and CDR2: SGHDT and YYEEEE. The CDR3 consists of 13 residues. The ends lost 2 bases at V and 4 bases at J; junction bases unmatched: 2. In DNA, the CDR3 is TGTGCCAGCAGCTTTTCAGGGGGCACTGAAGCTTTCTTT. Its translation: CASSFSGGTEAFF.

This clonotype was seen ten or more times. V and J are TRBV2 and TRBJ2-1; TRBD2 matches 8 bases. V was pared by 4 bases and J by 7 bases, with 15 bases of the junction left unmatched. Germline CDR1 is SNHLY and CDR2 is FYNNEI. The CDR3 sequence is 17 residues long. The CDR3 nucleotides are TGTGCCAGCAGTGGGAGTTGGGCGGGAGGACGAGCAAATGAGCAGTTCTTC. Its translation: CASSGSWAGGRANEQFF.

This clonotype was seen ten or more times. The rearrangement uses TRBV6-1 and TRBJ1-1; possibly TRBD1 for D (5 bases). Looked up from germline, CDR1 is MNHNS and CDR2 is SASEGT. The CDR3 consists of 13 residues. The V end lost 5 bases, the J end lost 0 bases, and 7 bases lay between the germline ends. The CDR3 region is CASSSQVNTEAFF. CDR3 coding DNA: TGTGCCAGCAGTTCACAGGTGAACACTGAAGCTTTCTTT.

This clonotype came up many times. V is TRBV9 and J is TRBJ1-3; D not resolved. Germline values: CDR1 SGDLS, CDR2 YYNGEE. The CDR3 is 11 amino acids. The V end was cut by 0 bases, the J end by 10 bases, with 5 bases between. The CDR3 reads CASSVEDTIYF. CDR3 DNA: TGTGCCAGCAGCGTAGAAGATACCATATATTTT.

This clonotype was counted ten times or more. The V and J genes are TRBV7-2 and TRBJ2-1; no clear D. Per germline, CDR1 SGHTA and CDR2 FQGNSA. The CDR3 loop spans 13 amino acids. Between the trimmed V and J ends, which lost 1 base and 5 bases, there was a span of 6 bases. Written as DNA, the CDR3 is TGTGCCAGCAGCTTAGGACCCGACAATGAGCAGTTCTTC. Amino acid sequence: CASSLGPDNEQFF.

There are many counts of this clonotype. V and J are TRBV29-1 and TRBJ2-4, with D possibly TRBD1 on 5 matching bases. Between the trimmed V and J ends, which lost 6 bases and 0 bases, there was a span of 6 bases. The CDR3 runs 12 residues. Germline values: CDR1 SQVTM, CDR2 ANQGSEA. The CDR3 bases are TGCAGCGTCAGGGAAGCCAAAAACATTCAGTACTTC. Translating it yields CSVREAKNIQYF. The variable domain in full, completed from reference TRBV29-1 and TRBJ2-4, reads SAVISQKPSRDICQRGTSLTIQCQVDSQVTMMFWYRQQPGQSLTLIATANQGSEATYESGFVIDKFPISRPNLTFSTLTVSNMSPEDSSIYLCSVREAKNIQYFGAGTRLSVL.

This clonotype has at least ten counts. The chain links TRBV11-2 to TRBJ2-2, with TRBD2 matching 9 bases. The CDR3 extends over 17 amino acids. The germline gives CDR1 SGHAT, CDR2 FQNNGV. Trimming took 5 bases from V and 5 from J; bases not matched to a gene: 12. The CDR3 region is CASSPEPGLAETGELFF. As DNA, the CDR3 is TGTGCCAGCAGCCCGGAACCGGGACTAGCCGAGACCGGGGAGCTGTTTTTT.

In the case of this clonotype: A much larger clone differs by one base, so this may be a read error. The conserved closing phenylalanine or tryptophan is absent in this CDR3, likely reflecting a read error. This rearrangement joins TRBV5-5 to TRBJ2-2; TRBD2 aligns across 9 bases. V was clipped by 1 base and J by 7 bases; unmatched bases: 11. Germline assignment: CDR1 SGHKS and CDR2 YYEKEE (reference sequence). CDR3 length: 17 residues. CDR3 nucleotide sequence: TGTGCCAGCAGCTTGTCTCCTAGCGGGGAGACGGGCGGGGAGCTGTTTTCT. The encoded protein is CASSLSPSGETGGELFS.

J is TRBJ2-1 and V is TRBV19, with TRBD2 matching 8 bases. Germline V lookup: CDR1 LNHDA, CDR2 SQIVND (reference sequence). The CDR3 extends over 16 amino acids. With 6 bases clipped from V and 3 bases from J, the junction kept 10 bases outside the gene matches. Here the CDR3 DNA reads TGTGCCAGTAGCGTCCCGGGACTAGGAATCTACAATGAGCAGTTCTTC. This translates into CASSVPGLGIYNEQFF. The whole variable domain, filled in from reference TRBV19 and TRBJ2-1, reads DGGITQSPKYLFRKEGQNVTLSCEQNLNHDAMYWYRQDPGQGLRLIYYSQIVNDFQKGDIAEGYSVSREKKESFPLTVTSAQKNPTAFYLCASSVPGLGIYNEQFFGPGTRLTVL.

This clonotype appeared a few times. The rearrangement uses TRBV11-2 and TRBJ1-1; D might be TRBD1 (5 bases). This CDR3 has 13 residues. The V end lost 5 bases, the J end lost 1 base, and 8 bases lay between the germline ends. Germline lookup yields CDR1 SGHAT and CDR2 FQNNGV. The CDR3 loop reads CASSKGQNTEAFF. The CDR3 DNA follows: TGTGCCAGCAGCAAAGGACAGAACACTGAAGCTTTCTTT. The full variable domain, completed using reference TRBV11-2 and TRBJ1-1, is EAGVAQSPRYKIIEKRQSVAFWCNPISGHATLYWYQQILGQGPKLLIQFQNNGVVDDSQLPKDRFSAERLKGVDSTLKIQPAKLEDSAVYLCASSKGQNTEAFFGQGTRLTVV.

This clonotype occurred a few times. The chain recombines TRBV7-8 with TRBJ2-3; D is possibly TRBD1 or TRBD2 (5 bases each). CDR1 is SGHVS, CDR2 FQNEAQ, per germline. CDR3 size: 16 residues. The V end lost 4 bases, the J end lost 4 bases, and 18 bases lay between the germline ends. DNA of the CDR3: TGTGCCAGCAGCTGGGGACCAGCGAGAAGCCCAGATACGCAGTATTTT. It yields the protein CASSWGPARSPDTQYF. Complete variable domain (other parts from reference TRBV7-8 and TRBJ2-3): GAGVSQSPRYKVAKRGQDVALRCDPISGHVSLFWYQQALGQGPEFLTYFQNEAQLDKSGLPSDRFFAERPEGSVSTLKIQRTQQEDSAVYLCASSWGPARSPDTQYFGPGTRLTVL.

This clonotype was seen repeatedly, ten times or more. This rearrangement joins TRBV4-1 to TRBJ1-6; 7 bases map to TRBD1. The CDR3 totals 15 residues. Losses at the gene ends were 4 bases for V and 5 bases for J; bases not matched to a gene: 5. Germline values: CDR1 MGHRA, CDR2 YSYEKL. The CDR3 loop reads CASSRPGQNNSPLHF. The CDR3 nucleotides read TGCGCCAGCAGCCGACCGGGACAGAATAATTCACCCCTCCACTTT.